Following are 9 T cell receptor beta chains from one sample sequenced in a study of shared clonotypes between healthy human individuals (TCRdb year 2020). For the CD8 naive samples, CD45RO-negative cells were positively selected for CCR7, yielding a CD45RA+CCR7+ population from which TemRA cells were excluded. To prepare the library, the immunoSEQ multiplex PCR assay was applied. The source is immuneACCESS, and TCRdb retained only in-frame sequences with V and J called. Part of the clones is not carried over; for the studies checked, unresolved V genes explain less than half of this, and the remainder is unexplained. For this sample there are about 2,100,000 clones; more than 85% appear just once. Jointly, the top ten make up about 1.8% of the sample. The specimen sequenced was naive CD8+ T cells from PBMCs. Taken with the paper, the label for cell subset or site translates to: CD45RA+CCR7+. The receptors were gathered from a young man in good health. Some clones in this sample may be carry-over from other donors' samples.

This clone showed up just once. CDR3 loop: CASSQERQYNEQFF. In DNA, the CDR3 is TGCGCCAGCAGCCAAGAACGTCAGTACAATGAGCAGTTCTTC. V is TRBV4-3 and J is TRBJ2-1; D uncertain. The CDR3 has 14 residues. The V end lost 0 bases, the J end lost 4 bases, and 7 bases lay between the germline ends. Germline V gene sequence: CDR1 LGHNA, CDR2 YSLEER.

This chain connects TRBV2 to TRBJ2-2; 15 bases map to TRBD2. Germline values: CDR1 SNHLY, CDR2 FYNNEI. The trim removed 3 bases at V and 5 bases at J, leaving 13 bases unmatched. This CDR3 spans 20 amino acids. The CDR3 DNA sequence: TGTGCCAGCAGTGAGGACGGGACTAGCGGGAGGAATGGTCAAACCGGGGAGCTGTTTTTT. Translation: CASSEDGTSGRNGQTGELFF.

CDR3 DNA: TGTGCCAGCAGCCAAGGGACTGCTAGCACAGATACGCAGTATTTT. The encoded protein is CASSQGTASTDTQYF. The chain has TRBV14 and TRBJ2-3, with D possibly TRBD2 on 5 matching bases. The V gene lost 1 base and the J gene lost 0 bases, with 8 bases spanning the gap. Germline V gives CDR1 SGHDN, CDR2 FVKESK. The CDR3 is 15 amino acids.

V and J are TRBV18 and TRBJ2-7, with 8 bases fitting TRBD1. The germline V gene encodes CDR1 KGHSH and CDR2 LQKENI. This CDR3 spans 14 amino acids. V shed 6 bases and J 5 bases; nucleotides not matched to a gene: 9. The CDR3 reads CASSNRTGYNEQYF. The CDR3 bases are TGTGCCAGCTCTAATCGGACAGGGTACAACGAGCAGTACTTC.

This chain connects TRBV23-1 to TRBJ2-7; D may be TRBD1 or TRBD2 (5 bases each). TRBV23-1 is reported as an ORF; its role is uncertain. This CDR3 has 15 amino acids. The V end lost 4 bases, the J end lost 3 bases, and 16 bases lay between the germline ends. The CDR3 bases are TGCGCCAGCAGTCCACGGGAAGGGGATTGCTACGAGCAGTACTTC. Amino acids: CASSPREGDCYEQYF.

The rearrangement links TRBV9 to TRBJ1-3, with D perhaps TRBD1 (5 bases). Trimming took off 3 bases at V and 3 bases at J, with 10 bases between the two ends. The CDR3 covers 14 residues. Germline CDR1 reads SGDLS; CDR2 reads YYNGEE. DNA of the CDR3: TGTGCCAGCAGCGGAGGGGAGATTGGAAACACCATATATTTT. Protein sequence: CASSGGEIGNTIYF.

The chain links TRBV2 to TRBJ2-7; 10 bases are a match to TRBD2. The CDR3 spans 15 residues. Germline CDR1 is SNHLY and CDR2 is FYNNEI. The V gene end was trimmed by 1 base and the J gene end by 3 bases; junction bases not matched to a gene: 3. The CDR3 here is CASSEEASGSYEQYF. CDR3 in DNA: TGTGCCAGCAGTGAAGAGGCTAGCGGGAGCTACGAGCAGTACTTC.

The chain links TRBV27 to TRBJ1-2; 9 nucleotides match TRBD1. CDR1 is MNHEY, CDR2 SMNVEV, per germline (reference sequence). This CDR3 region has 16 residues. V gave up 3 bases and J gave up 6 bases; unmatched junction bases: 11. The CDR3 loop is CASSLLPGQGVDGYTF. The CDR3 DNA reads as TGTGCCAGCAGTTTGTTACCGGGACAGGGAGTCGATGGCTACACCTTC.

V gene TRBV28 combines with J gene TRBJ1-3; D remains unclear. V was cut by 5 bases and J by 4 bases, with 15 bases left in between. Germline CDR1 MDHEN, CDR2 SYDVKM. The CDR3 has 15 residues. The CDR3 nucleotides are TGTGCCAGCAGTATAACCCCCGGCGCCGGAAACACCATATATTTT. Amino acid sequence: CASSITPGAGNTIYF. Combining the CDR3 with reference TRBV28 and TRBJ1-3 gives the whole variable domain DVKVTQSSRYLVKRTGEKVFLECVQDMDHENMFWYRQDPGLGLRLIYFSYDVKMKEKGDIPEGYSVSREKKERFSLILESASTNQTSMYLCASSITPGAGNTIYFGEGSWLTVV.